This entry describes one T cell receptor beta chain. These data come from a study of cytomegalovirus exposure and HLA in healthy donors. Trimming removed 5 bases from V and 0 bases from J, with 11 bases in between. The CDR3 is made up of 14 amino acids. Germline V gives CDR1 SGHNT, CDR2 YENEEA. Method: immunoSEQ multiplex PCR; TCRdb's copy keeps in-frame clones and lacks some. The data contain over 250,000 clones, roughly 85% of them singletons. The sample comprised PBMCs. This receptor was obtained from a woman between 18 and 29 years old in good health and CMV-seronegative. The genes are TRBV11-3 and TRBJ2-7; D gene ambiguous. CDR3: CASSKTESSYEQYF. The CDR3 coding sequence is TGTGCCAGCAGCAAAACAGAGAGCTCCTACGAGCAGTACTTC. The full variable domain, its missing parts supplied by reference TRBV11-3 and TRBJ2-7, is EAGVVQSPRYKIIEKKQPVAFWCNPISGHNTLYWYLQNLGQGPELLIRYENEEAVDDSQLPKDRFSAERLKGVDSTLKIQPAELGDSAVYLCASSKTESSYEQYFGPGTRLTVT.